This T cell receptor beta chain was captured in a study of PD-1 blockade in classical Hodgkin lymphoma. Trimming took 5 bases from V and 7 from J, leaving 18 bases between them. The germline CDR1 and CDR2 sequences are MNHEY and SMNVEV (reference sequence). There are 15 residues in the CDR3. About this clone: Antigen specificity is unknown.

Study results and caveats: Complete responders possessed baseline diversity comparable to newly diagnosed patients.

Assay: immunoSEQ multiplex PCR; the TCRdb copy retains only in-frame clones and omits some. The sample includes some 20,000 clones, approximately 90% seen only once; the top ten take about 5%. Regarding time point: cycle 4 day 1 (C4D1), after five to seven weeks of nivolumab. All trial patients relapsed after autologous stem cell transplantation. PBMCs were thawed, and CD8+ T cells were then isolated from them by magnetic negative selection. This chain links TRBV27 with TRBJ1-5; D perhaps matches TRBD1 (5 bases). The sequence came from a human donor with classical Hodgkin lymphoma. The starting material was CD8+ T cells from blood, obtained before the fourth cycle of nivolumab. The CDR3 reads CASSPPNAGLQPQHF. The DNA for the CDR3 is TGTGCCAGCAGTCCCCCCAACGCAGGGTTGCAGCCCCAGCATTTT.